This TCR beta chain was profiled in a study of blood T cells in healthy people across ages. Broader study findings: Higher diversity and more naive CD4+ cells were features of long-lived donors, compared to aged donors. From one million sequenced T cells, diversity estimates were lower bounds.

With a J-beta primer mix and a sample-barcoded 5' primer, a second PCR ran about 6 to 11 cycles. In TCRdb, the 5' RACE reads were re-called with MiXCR into one record per CDR3 protein. The data hold 800,000 to 1,000,000 distinct CDR3 sequences, with about 44% observed a single time. Concerning this clonotype itself: Antigen: not known.

With 0 bases removed from V and 3 bases from J, the gap between germline ends came to 11 bases. Germline V CDR1 and CDR2: LGHNA, YNFKEQ. The length of the CDR3 is 15 residues. Material: blood. The chain combines TRBV4-2 with TRBJ1-1, with D possibly being TRBD1 (5 bases). The TCR was taken from a young man in good health. For the CDR3, the DNA is TGTGCCAGCAGCCAAGATCGCAGGGAAGACACTGAAGCTTTCTTT. Encoded protein: CASSQDRREDTEAFF.